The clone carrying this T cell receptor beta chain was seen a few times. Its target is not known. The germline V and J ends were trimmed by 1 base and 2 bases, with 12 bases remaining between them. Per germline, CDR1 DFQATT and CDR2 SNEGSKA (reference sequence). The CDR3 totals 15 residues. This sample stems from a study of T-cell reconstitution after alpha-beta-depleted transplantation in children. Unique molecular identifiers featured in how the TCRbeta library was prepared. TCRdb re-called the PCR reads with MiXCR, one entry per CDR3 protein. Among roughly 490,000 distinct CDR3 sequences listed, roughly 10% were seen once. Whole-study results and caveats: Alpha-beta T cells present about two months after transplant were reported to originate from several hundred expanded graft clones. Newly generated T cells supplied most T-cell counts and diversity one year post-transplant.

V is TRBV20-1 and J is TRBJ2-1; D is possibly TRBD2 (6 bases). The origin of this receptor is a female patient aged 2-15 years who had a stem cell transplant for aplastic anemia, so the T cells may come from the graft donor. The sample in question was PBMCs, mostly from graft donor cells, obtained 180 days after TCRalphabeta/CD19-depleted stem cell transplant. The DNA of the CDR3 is TGCAGTGCTAGAGCCCGGGACTCGCCCTACAATGAGCAGTTCTTC. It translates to CSARARDSPYNEQFF.